In its sample, the clone carrying this T cell receptor beta chain ranks as medium-sized. TCRdb keeps only in-frame clones here, not all; method: immunoSEQ multiplex PCR. Among tens of thousands of clones, roughly 88% were seen once, and the ten largest hold approximately 4.5%. The V and J ends lost 7 bases and 3 bases, in that order; junction bases with no gene match: 13. In germline, CDR1 is SNHLY, CDR2 FYNNEI. This CDR3 has 16 amino acids. The source of the sample is a study of technical replicates of blood from a handful of donors. The V and J genes are TRBV2 and TRBJ2-7; 9 nucleotides match TRBD2. The source is a human donor in good health. Some clones in this sample may be carry-over from other donors' samples. Sample: PBMCs. The CDR3 DNA is TGTGCCAGCACCTTCGGGCTAGCGGGACCGGGCTACGAGCAGTACTTC. Its protein is CASTFGLAGPGYEQYF.